These T cell receptor beta chains were read from a single sample in a study of T-cell memory formation after mild COVID-19. Using its own MiXCR run on the 5' RACE reads, TCRdb lists one record per CDR3 protein. The table has 470,000 or so distinct CDR3 sequences, about 20% seen once; the top ten hold around 9.2%. Sequencing was performed on PBMCs or a T cell subset sorted from them (not recorded which). The source is an adult woman who had mild COVID-19 (a few samples of this study predate the infection). Cell type and time point are not known. Each CDR3 is given with its conserved first and last residue. D genes are given only for firm matches.

cdr3_aa v_call d_call j_call
CASSQGKGEGYTF TRBV4-1 . TRBJ1-2
CSARVGPTYEQYF TRBV20-1 . TRBJ2-7
CATSRDPPTSTYF TRBV15 . TRBJ2-7
CASSLSRTSGVTDTQYF TRBV7-2 TRBD2 TRBJ2-3
CASTHELYEQFF TRBV7-2 . TRBJ2-1
CASSEGGWTEAFF TRBV6-1 . TRBJ1-1
CATRESSYNEQFF TRBV15 . TRBJ2-1
CASSPQGQSSYEQYF TRBV9 TRBD1 TRBJ2-7
CASGVGVENTGELFF TRBV2 . TRBJ2-2
CASSPRPFQETQYF TRBV6-4 . TRBJ2-5
CASSLGERGEQYF TRBV7-9 . TRBJ2-7
CASSLALGRSDTEAFF TRBV5-1 . TRBJ1-1
CASSSRTSGSPYNEQFF TRBV7-2 TRBD2 TRBJ2-1
CAKSSVTMNTEAFF TRBV2 . TRBJ1-1
CASSLGREFTDTQYF TRBV5-1 . TRBJ2-3
CASSSLAGGFYEQYF TRBV7-9 TRBD2 TRBJ2-7
CASRDLPQSTYNEQFF TRBV7-9 . TRBJ2-1
CASDSQDLDTQYF TRBV12-3/TRBV12-4 . TRBJ2-3
CSAVDKTPETQYF TRBV20-1 . TRBJ2-5
CASSLAGGPGETQYF TRBV5-1 TRBD2 TRBJ2-5
CASSIRRGEGTEAFF TRBV19 . TRBJ1-1
CASSERTSGGDTQYF TRBV2 TRBD2 TRBJ2-3
CSVEVSKSPYEQYF TRBV29-1 . TRBJ2-7
CASSPPVGRGAYEQYF TRBV5-6 TRBD2 TRBJ2-7
CASSLSVRGSHGYTF TRBV5-4 . TRBJ1-2
CASSEVGGAWEEQFF TRBV6-1 . TRBJ2-1
CASSLGPTNEQFF TRBV5-1 . TRBJ2-1
CASSLEDRAGQPQHF TRBV5-1 TRBD1 TRBJ1-5
CASSLVREFTEAFF TRBV7-9 . TRBJ1-1
CASNGGGLTDEQFF TRBV4-2 TRBD2 TRBJ2-1
CSASGVGGAGNEKLFF TRBV29-1 . TRBJ1-4
CASSIRGVGETQYF TRBV7-3 . TRBJ2-5
CASSSGPYTGELFF TRBV6-2/TRBV6-3 . TRBJ2-2
CSARDAGGVNEQFF TRBV20-1 TRBD2 TRBJ2-1
CAISERGDYRQETQYF TRBV10-3 . TRBJ2-5
CASSGAGDNSPLHF TRBV25-1 . TRBJ1-6
CASSSLAGAVEQYF TRBV7-2 TRBD2 TRBJ2-7
CAWSPLGASYEQYF TRBV30 . TRBJ2-7
CASMSPTTFTDTQYF TRBV23-1 . TRBJ2-3
CASSLAPGSYGYTF TRBV7-6 . TRBJ1-2
CASSPPGGGNYGYTF TRBV7-9 . TRBJ1-2
CASSPDRYLYNYGYTF TRBV5-1 . TRBJ1-2
CASSLRGPVRSDEQFF TRBV6-5 TRBD1 TRBJ2-1
CASSYEYGTNYEQYF TRBV6-5 TRBD2 TRBJ2-7
CASSGLQGNNEQFF TRBV5-1 TRBD1 TRBJ2-1
CASSAMLGGGEETQYF TRBV5-1 . TRBJ2-5
CSARAFWGRNTDTQYF TRBV20-1 . TRBJ2-3
CASSWQVRGPYNEQFF TRBV5-5 . TRBJ2-1
CASGLAAAKNIQYF TRBV12-3/TRBV12-4 . TRBJ2-4
CASSRPWSGGIGTNEKLFF TRBV7-9 TRBD1 TRBJ1-4
CASSVEGGVGTEAFF TRBV12-3/TRBV12-4 TRBD1 TRBJ1-1
CASSLQGAINTGELFF TRBV7-8 TRBD1 TRBJ2-2
CASSSGTSGGPGIQYF TRBV12-3/TRBV12-4 TRBD2 TRBJ2-4
CAAGPNPNTGELFF TRBV24-1 . TRBJ2-2
CATSERGGTEQFF TRBV24-1 TRBD1 TRBJ2-1
CASSLWFGDNQPQHF TRBV5-5 . TRBJ1-5
CASNRGSGPNTQYF TRBV25-1 . TRBJ2-3
CASSRDDRGGTDTQYF TRBV4-1 TRBD1 TRBJ2-3
CASIGGFTDTQYF TRBV2 . TRBJ2-3
CASSYSGRGLFF TRBV5-6 TRBD2 TRBJ2-1